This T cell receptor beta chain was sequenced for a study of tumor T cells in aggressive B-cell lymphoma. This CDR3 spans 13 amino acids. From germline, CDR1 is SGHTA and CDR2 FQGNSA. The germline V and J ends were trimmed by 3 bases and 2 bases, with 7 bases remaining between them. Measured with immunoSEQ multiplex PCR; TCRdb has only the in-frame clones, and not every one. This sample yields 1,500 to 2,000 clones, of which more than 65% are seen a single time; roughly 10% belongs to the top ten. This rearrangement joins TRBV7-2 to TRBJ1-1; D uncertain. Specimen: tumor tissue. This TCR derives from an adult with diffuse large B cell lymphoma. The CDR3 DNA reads TGTGCCAGCAGCTTTTTCCAAAACACTGAAGCTTTCTTT. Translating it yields CASSFFQNTEAFF.